This entry concerns a single T cell receptor beta chain. Its antigen remains unidentified. There are no base qualities to consult, and no much larger clone falls within one base. Via the germline V gene, CDR1 is SGHDT and CDR2 YYEEEE. The CDR3 covers 12 residues, taking in both the cysteine and the phenylalanine. Only the CDR3 portion is preserved as DNA: 36 bases, with reading frame beginning at the first base. At the junction V is shortened by 5 bases and J by 0 bases, with 5 bases in between. This entry comes from a study of blood T cell repertoires in COVID-19 (dated by TCRdb to the early 2020s). In terms of the full investigation: The collaborator samples originated in the United States, Italy and Spain and spanned the acute and convalescent phases of COVID-19. The material from the prospective study consisted of cDNA or gDNA derived from T cells, B-cell-depleted T cells, or PBMCs. Deeply sampled blood TCRbeta repertoires from subjects exposed to, actively infected with, or recovered from COVID-19 were included in the dataset. The repertoires were made available in a free public database intended to serve as a resource for research on the immune response to SARS-CoV-2. Samples were obtained from the ongoing ImmuneRACE study (first 160 participants) and from about 1,300 subjects provided by 6 global collaborators. The sample metadata nearly always contained a de-identified subject ID, COVID-19 status, age in years and sex. Where available, HLA class I and class II types were taken from metadata supplied by the sample provider and were not determined by assay-based typing.

What the authors observed across the whole study: How much clinical and demographic metadata was included differed by source and by participant, and the metadata was provided uncurated.

TCRbeta CDR3 regions were amplified from genomic DNA using the immunoSEQ Assay, a bias-controlled multiplex PCR. The source study handled its data this way. The number of nucleated cells in each sample was estimated by amplification of reference gene primers within the assay. To quantify the absolute abundance of each unique TCRbeta CDR3 rearrangement, sequence reads were collapsed and filtered. For each sample, productive Simpson clonality was calculated by taking the square root of Simpson's diversity index across productive rearrangements. TCRdb obtained this table from immuneACCESS and retained in-frame rearrangements with V and J assigned. These tables miss some clones; where compared with another copy, unresolved V genes account for less than half of the shortfall, and the remainder is unexplained. Clonal size and the V and J genes are those of that table, whereas D and trimming came from the DNA. In this sample the table shows fewer than 500,000 clones, 81% of which occur a single time. About 1% of the sample is taken by the ten largest.

Collaborating institutions collected whole blood in K2EDTA tubes following their own protocols. For TCRbeta analysis, collaborator samples were shipped as frozen whole blood, as isolated PBMCs, or as DNA extracted from either sample type. The sequencing input was peripheral blood. The rearrangement joined TRBV5-6 to TRBJ1-1, with no reliable assignment of the D segment. This receptor was obtained from a human donor with acute or convalescent COVID-19. The donor label of this sample is uncertain. The DNA sequence is as follows: TGTGCCAGCAGGTTCATGAACACTGAAGCTTTCTTT. The resulting protein is CASRFMNTEAFF.